This T cell receptor (beta chain) was sequenced for a study of siplizumab effects on memory and regulatory T cells. Points from the study as a whole: In siplizumab conditions, mappable alloreactive CD4+ clones averaged 68.8% Treg-derived, against around 30% in controls. Naive T cells were seemingly more diverse than memory cells, and major contributions to the alloresponse seemed to be made by them. The drug siplizumab significantly decreased the alloreactive sequences that could be traced to unstimulated CD4+ memory cells.

On this clone: The antigen remains undetermined.

Each sample had around 110,000 TCR templates assayed. Method: immunoSEQ multiplex PCR; TCRdb's copy keeps in-frame clones and lacks some. The sample includes approximately 100,000 clones, more than 85% of them seen just once. From germline, CDR1 is SGHTA and CDR2 FQGNSA. Trimming left V 5 bases short and J 6 bases short, with 16 bases between. This CDR3 has 14 residues. The genes are TRBV7-2 and TRBJ1-1; possibly TRBD1 for D (5 bases). The receptor was isolated from a human donor in good health. The sequenced sample was Tregs sorted from blood. CDR3 sequence reads: CASSLGTRPAEAFF. DNA for the CDR3: TGTGCCAGCAGCCTAGGGACTCGCCCAGCTGAAGCTTTCTTT.